A selection of T cell receptor beta chains follows, all from one sample in a study of blood T cell repertoires in COVID-19. Measured with immunoSEQ multiplex PCR; TCRdb has only the in-frame clones, and not every one. This table holds under 350,000 clones, 75% to 95% found once. Material: peripheral blood. The receptors here all came from a woman aged 25 to 39 with COVID-19, enrolled during active disease. CDR3s include the opening cysteine and the closing phenylalanine or tryptophan. Each record gives: D gene, J gene, clone size, V gene, CDR3 protein, CDR3 DNA. A D gene is named only where the DNA matches it firmly. Part of the rows lack a size; the others show once, few, many or a class for expanded clones.

d_call: TRBD1; j_call: TRBJ2-1; clone_size: -; v_call: TRBV3-1/TRBV3-2; cdr3_aa: CASSQRQGSNYNEQFF; cdr3_nt: TGTGCCAGCAGCCAACGACAGGGGTCCAACTACAATGAGCAGTTCTTC
d_call: TRBD1; j_call: TRBJ1-1; clone_size: -; v_call: TRBV5-1; cdr3_aa: CASSLEGQVKTEAFF; cdr3_nt: TGCGCCAGCAGCTTGGAGGGACAGGTGAAGACTGAAGCTTTCTTT
d_call: -; j_call: TRBJ1-2; clone_size: once; v_call: TRBV2; cdr3_aa: CASSEVRVGGGYTF; cdr3_nt: TGTGCCAGCAGTGAAGTCAGGGTCGGTGGTGGCTACACCTTC
d_call: TRBD2; j_call: TRBJ2-3; clone_size: -; v_call: TRBV7-9; cdr3_aa: CASSSPAGTSGKRRQYF; cdr3_nt: TGTGCCAGCAGCTCCCCCGCCGGGACTAGCGGGAAACGTCGGCAGTATTTT
d_call: -; j_call: TRBJ2-7; clone_size: -; v_call: TRBV10-2; cdr3_aa: CATLDGSSYEQYF; cdr3_nt: TGCGCCACCCTAGACGGAAGCTCCTACGAGCAGTACTTC
d_call: -; j_call: TRBJ1-1; clone_size: -; v_call: TRBV10-3; cdr3_aa: CAISEYDRRVQNTEAFF; cdr3_nt: TGTGCCATCAGTGAATACGACAGGCGAGTACAGAACACTGAAGCTTTCTTT
d_call: -; j_call: TRBJ1-6; clone_size: once; v_call: TRBV6-5; cdr3_aa: CASSYSSPKTGSPLHF; cdr3_nt: TGTGCCAGCAGTTACTCGAGCCCCAAAACCGGTTCACCCCTCCACTTT
d_call: -; j_call: TRBJ1-4; clone_size: -; v_call: TRBV15; cdr3_aa: CATSRQYNEKLFF; cdr3_nt: TGTGCCACCAGCAGACAGTATAATGAAAAACTGTTTTTT
d_call: -; j_call: TRBJ2-2; clone_size: -; v_call: TRBV6-6; cdr3_aa: CASSYSAGVGAGELFF; cdr3_nt: TGTGCCAGCAGTTACTCGGCAGGGGTGGGAGCCGGGGAGCTGTTTTTT
d_call: TRBD2; j_call: TRBJ2-7; clone_size: -; v_call: TRBV5-1; cdr3_aa: CASSLAAPIAGGPREQYF; cdr3_nt: TGCGCCAGCAGCCTGGCGGCTCCGATAGCGGGAGGGCCTCGGGAGCAGTACTTC
d_call: -; j_call: TRBJ2-1; clone_size: once; v_call: TRBV10-2; cdr3_aa: CASSIEAPSYNEQFF; cdr3_nt: TGCGCCAGCAGTATCGAGGCCCCCTCCTACAATGAGCAGTTCTTC
d_call: TRBD2; j_call: TRBJ2-1; clone_size: -; v_call: TRBV4-2; cdr3_aa: CASSQDGTSGSSYNEQFF; cdr3_nt: TGTGCCAGCAGCCAAGATGGGACTAGCGGGAGCTCCTACAATGAGCAGTTCTTC
d_call: -; j_call: TRBJ1-2; clone_size: -; v_call: TRBV6-6; cdr3_aa: CASTNDRTRGYTF; cdr3_nt: TGTGCCAGCACCAACGACAGAACGAGAGGCTACACCTTC
d_call: -; j_call: TRBJ2-5; clone_size: -; v_call: TRBV19; cdr3_aa: CASSIGASGEQYF; cdr3_nt: TGTGCCAGTAGTATAGGTGCCTCGGGGGAGCAGTACTTC
d_call: TRBD1; j_call: TRBJ1-5; clone_size: once; v_call: TRBV7-2; cdr3_aa: CASSAQGYQPQHF; cdr3_nt: TGTGCCAGCAGCGCACAGGGGTATCAGCCCCAGCATTTT
d_call: TRBD1; j_call: TRBJ2-6; clone_size: -; v_call: TRBV2; cdr3_aa: CASRPTGLGSGANVLTF; cdr3_nt: TGTGCCAGCAGACCGACAGGGCTTGGCTCTGGGGCCAACGTCCTGACTTTC
d_call: -; j_call: TRBJ1-2; clone_size: -; v_call: TRBV30; cdr3_aa: CAWSMGRDGYTF; cdr3_nt: TGTGCCTGGAGTATGGGGAGGGATGGCTACACCTTC